This entry lists 28 T cell receptor beta chains sequenced from one sample in a study of human T cells and chemical hapten exposure. Each CDR3 protein is one row after TCRdb ran MiXCR on the RACE reads. The sample has roughly 72,000 distinct CDR3 sequences; 10% are singletons. Time point indicated: patch test 1, 2 weeks after DPC sensitization. Treatment indicated: therapeutic diphenylcyclopropenone sensitization with weekly scalp DPC. The input for sequencing was whole blood, taken in connection with sensitization to the hapten diphenylcyclopropenone (DPC). The receptors stem from a woman aged 45-60 years with alopecia areata. Some clones in this sample may be carry-over from other donors' samples.

The chain employs TRBV4-3 and TRBJ2-7; 10 bases agree with TRBD2. Germline CDR1 LGHNA, CDR2 YSLEER. The CDR3 totals 15 residues. The V gene end was trimmed by 0 bases and the J gene end by 5 bases; junction bases not matched to a gene: 4. This CDR3 reads CASSQDRLAGDEQYF. The DNA of the CDR3 is TGCGCCAGCAGCCAAGATAGGCTAGCGGGAGACGAGCAGTACTTC.

This clonotype came up many times. The junction departs from germline at one end; a sequencing error may be responsible. The chain combines TRBV7-7 with TRBJ1-3; D not resolved. This CDR3 is 14 amino acids long. Germline V gives CDR1 SSHAT, CDR2 FNYEAQ (reference sequence). CDR3 sequence reads: CASSLSLLGNTIYF. The CDR3 nucleotides read TGTGCTAGCAGCTTATCACTCCTGGGGAACACCATATATTTT.

The chain links TRBV19 to TRBJ1-2; D uncertain. The CDR3 is 15 amino acids. V lost 2 bases, J lost 5 bases, and 15 bases lay in between. CDR1 is LNHDA and CDR2 is SQIVND in the germline V gene (reference sequence). CDR3 sequence: CASSISVAGGYGYTF. CDR3 DNA: TGTGCCAGTAGTATAAGCGTGGCAGGAGGTTATGGCTACACCTTC. The whole variable domain, remainder taken from reference TRBV19 and TRBJ1-2, is DGGITQSPKYLFRKEGQNVTLSCEQNLNHDAMYWYRQDPGQGLRLIYYSQIVNDFQKGDIAEGYSVSREKKESFPLTVTSAQKNPTAFYLCASSISVAGGYGYTFGSGTRLTVV.

The chain employs TRBV7-6 and TRBJ2-5; D might be TRBD2 (6 bases). The V and J ends lost 5 bases and 11 bases respectively, with 18 bases between them. Germline values: CDR1 SGHVS, CDR2 FNYEAQ. The CDR3 contains 13 residues. The CDR3 DNA reads TGTGCCAGCAGCCCCGGCGGGACCTCACGGCAGTACTTC. This sequence encodes CASSPGGTSRQYF.

J is TRBJ2-7 and V is TRBV29-1; D is unclear. Trimming removed 4 bases from V and 2 bases from J, with 3 bases in between. The CDR3 extends over 10 amino acids. CDR1 and CDR2 from the germline V gene are SQVTM and ANQGSEA. The CDR3 DNA is TGCAGCGTTGGAACCTACGAGCAGTACTTC. This translates into CSVGTYEQYF.

The chain has TRBV7-9 and TRBJ2-7; no firm D call. Germline assignment: CDR1 SEHNR and CDR2 FQNEAQ (reference sequence). There are 14 residues in the CDR3. Trimming took off 6 bases at V and 0 bases at J, with 12 bases between the two ends. For the CDR3, the DNA is TGTGCCAGCAGTTCCGGGTATCCCTCCTACGAGCAGTACTTC. Encoded protein: CASSSGYPSYEQYF.

In its sample, this clonotype was seen many times. The chain uses TRBV20-1 and TRBJ1-6, with a tentative D call TRBD1 (5 bases). Germline values: CDR1 DFQATT, CDR2 SNEGSKA (reference sequence). The V gene lost 6 bases and the J gene lost 4 bases, with 16 bases spanning the gap. The CDR3 has 15 residues. CDR3 loop: CSARQLTNYNSPLHF. CDR3 sequence (DNA): TGCAGTGCGAGACAGCTAACTAATTATAATTCACCCCTCCACTTT.

Only a few counts were recorded for this clonotype. This chain connects TRBV12-3 or TRBV12-4 to TRBJ1-2; D not certain. The CDR3 has 13 amino acids. V lost 7 bases and J 0 bases, leaving 9 bases between the germline ends. CDR3 protein: CASKLQTNYGYTF. CDR3 in DNA: TGTGCCAGCAAACTACAGACTAACTATGGCTACACCTTC.

This clonotype has just a few counts. V usage is TRBV9 and J usage is TRBJ1-4; D possibly corresponds to TRBD1 (6 bases). V was clipped by 3 bases and J by 6 bases, with 15 bases between them. This CDR3 has 15 amino acids. The V gene's germline CDR1 is SGDLS and CDR2 YYNGEE. CDR3 bases: TGTGCCAGCAGCGAACAGGGCCGCCTGGATGAAAAACTGTTTTTT. Translating gives CASSEQGRLDEKLFF.

This clonotype was detected a few times. The chain employs TRBV29-1 and TRBJ1-4; tentative D call: TRBD1 (6 bases). This CDR3 contains 14 residues. Germline V gives CDR1 SQVTM, CDR2 ANQGSEA. Trimming took off 6 bases at V and 4 bases at J, with 15 bases between the two ends. The CDR3 sequence is CSVETGQSNEKLFF. CDR3 coding DNA: TGCAGCGTGGAGACCGGACAGAGTAATGAAAAACTGTTTTTT.

The chain joins TRBV29-1 to TRBJ2-1; D is perhaps TRBD1 or TRBD2 (5 bases each). CDR3 length: 14 residues. The germline V gene encodes CDR1 SQVTM and CDR2 ANQGSEA. With 2 bases removed from V and 7 bases from J, the gap between germline ends came to 15 bases. The CDR3 sequence is CSVERQGRRNEQFF. CDR3 DNA: TGCAGCGTTGAACGGCAGGGTAGGAGGAATGAGCAGTTCTTC.

Here the CDR3 DNA reads TGTGCCAGCAGCCCCCGGAGAACTGAAAAACTGTTTTTT. This encodes CASSPRRTEKLFF. The V gene is TRBV7-2, the J gene TRBJ1-4; D unclear. Germline V gene sequence: CDR1 SGHTA, CDR2 FQGNSA. Trimming took off 5 bases at V and 7 bases at J, with 11 bases between the two ends. The CDR3 totals 13 residues.

This chain links TRBV28 with TRBJ1-1; tentative D call: TRBD1 (6 bases). The CDR3 is 15 amino acids. Germline V CDR1 and CDR2: MDHEN, SYDVKM. V was shortened by 3 bases and J by 4 bases, with 15 bases between the two germline ends. The CDR3 here is CASSFLTPGATEAFF. The DNA for the CDR3 is TGTGCCAGCAGTTTCCTAACACCGGGGGCCACTGAAGCTTTCTTT.

This clonotype was found a few times. CDR3 DNA: TGTGCCAGCAGCTTAATCGGCGGGACGACAGTCTCTGGGGCCAACGTCCTGACTTTC. This gives the protein CASSLIGGTTVSGANVLTF. The rearrangement uses TRBV7-9 and TRBJ2-6; a possible D gene is TRBD2 (6 bases). Germline assignment: CDR1 SEHNR and CDR2 FQNEAQ (reference sequence). The CDR3 consists of 19 residues. Trimming removed 2 bases at V and 0 bases at J, with 17 bases between.

The genes are TRBV11-3 and TRBJ1-1; TRBD1 is a possible D gene (6 bases). Deletions cut 7 bases from V and 6 bases from J, with 21 bases between. The CDR3 sequence is 15 residues long. Germline V gene data show CDR1 as SGHNT and CDR2 as YENEEA. The CDR3 region has the DNA TGTGCCAGCACAAGACGGGGGACAACTACGGCTGAAGCTTTCTTT. Protein sequence: CASTRRGTTTAEAFF.

The chain combines TRBV3-1 with TRBJ2-3; 8 bases line up with TRBD2. The germline V gene encodes CDR1 LGHDT and CDR2 YNNKEL (reference sequence). The CDR3 runs to 16 residues. With V trimmed by 1 base and J by 1 base, 4 bases remained unmatched. CDR3 nucleotides: TGTGCCAGCAGCCAAGTGGTAGCGGGACGCACAGATACGCAGTATTTT. Translating it yields CASSQVVAGRTDTQYF.

This clonotype was detected a few times. J is TRBJ1-6 and V is TRBV7-9; a weak D match, TRBD1 (5 bases). Germline CDR1 and CDR2: SEHNR and FQNEAQ (reference sequence). V lost 2 bases and J lost 5, with 7 bases in between. The CDR3 length is 14 residues. CDR3 in amino acids: CASSLTGNNSPLHF. For the CDR3, the DNA is TGTGCCAGCAGCTTAACAGGCAATAATTCACCCCTCCACTTT.

This clonotype was seen at least ten times. This chain uses TRBV28 with TRBJ2-1; unclear D gene. V shed 6 bases and J shed 3 bases, with 15 bases lying between them. Germline CDR1 reads MDHEN; CDR2 reads SYDVKM. CDR3 length: 15 residues. The CDR3 DNA is TGTGCCAGCAGCCCAATCCAACATGTCTACAATGAGCAGTTCTTC. Translated, it gives CASSPIQHVYNEQFF.

This clonotype was seen a few times. The V and J genes are TRBV4-3 and TRBJ1-1, with D possibly TRBD1 on 5 matching bases. Trimming took 2 bases from V and 5 from J, leaving 12 bases between them. The CDR3 has 14 amino acids. Per germline, CDR1 LGHNA and CDR2 YSLEER. CDR3 nucleotide sequence: TGCGCCAGCAGCCAAACCACCGGGGGGACTGAAGCTTTCTTT. Translation: CASSQTTGGTEAFF.

This clonotype was seen only a few times. Germline is not matched at one junction end, which may reflect a read error. This chain connects TRBV7-7 to TRBJ2-5; the D call may be TRBD1 or TRBD2 (5 bases each). CDR1 SSHAT and CDR2 FNYEAQ come from the germline V gene (reference sequence). The CDR3 has 15 residues. CDR3 coding DNA: TGTGCTAGCAGCTTAAACACGGGGACCGGCGAGACCCAGTACTTC. It codes for CASSLNTGTGETQYF.

V gene TRBV29-1 combines with J gene TRBJ2-1; TRBD2 aligns across 9 bases. CDR1 is SQVTM, CDR2 ANQGSEA, per germline. The junction had 5 bases not matched to a gene; V was cut back by 4 bases and J by 4 bases. The CDR3 spans 14 residues. CDR3: CSVAISGRYNEQFF. CDR3 DNA: TGCAGCGTTGCTATTAGCGGGAGATACAATGAGCAGTTCTTC.

Only a few counts were recorded for this clonotype. The chain joins TRBV2 to TRBJ2-3; D perhaps matches TRBD1 (6 bases). This CDR3 comprises 13 residues. Germline values: CDR1 SNHLY, CDR2 FYNNEI. Between the trimmed V and J ends, which lost 6 bases and 5 bases, there was a span of 12 bases. CDR3 loop: CASSLGAGDTQYF. CDR3 DNA sequence: TGTGCCAGCAGCCTGGGGGCGGGAGATACGCAGTATTTT.

This clonotype has a count of ten or more. This chain connects TRBV29-1 to TRBJ2-7; D might be TRBD1 or TRBD2, each matching 5 bases. The germline V gene has CDR1 SQVTM and CDR2 ANQGSEA. The CDR3 covers 13 residues. V lost 5 bases and J lost 2, with 13 bases in between. CDR3 amino acids: CSVTRDATYEQYF. CDR3 nucleotide sequence: TGCAGCGTTACCCGGGACGCCACCTACGAGCAGTACTTC.

The sample holds many counts of this clonotype. The chain combines TRBV6-5 with TRBJ1-5; D gene unclear. The CDR3 totals 13 residues. CDR1 MNHEY and CDR2 SVGAGI come from the germline V gene. V lost 7 bases and J 3 bases, leaving 10 bases between the germline ends. The CDR3 sequence is CASKAGVNQPQHF. The CDR3 region has the DNA TGTGCCAGCAAGGCAGGAGTCAATCAGCCCCAGCATTTT.

The gene calls are TRBV5-1 and TRBJ2-2; 13 bases fit TRBD2. J lost 4 bases, V lost 4 bases, and 4 bases had no gene match. The CDR3 totals 16 residues. The germline V gene encodes CDR1 SGHRS and CDR2 YFSETQ. In nucleotides, the CDR3 is TGCGCCAGCAGCACCACTAGCGGGAGGGGCACCGGGGAGCTGTTTTTT. As protein: CASSTTSGRGTGELFF.

This chain joins TRBV11-3 and TRBJ2-2; no definite D call. Germline V lookup: CDR1 SGHNT, CDR2 YENEEA. CDR3 length: 13 residues. V dropped 5 bases and J dropped 5 bases, with 9 bases sitting between them. CDR3 DNA sequence: TGTGCCAGCAGCCAAGGACCGACCGGGGAGCTGTTTTTT. This gives the protein CASSQGPTGELFF.

This sequence joins TRBV20-1 and TRBJ2-7; no definite D call. V was pared by 0 bases and J by 3 bases, with 18 bases between. This CDR3 has 16 amino acids. CDR1 and CDR2 from the germline V gene are DFQATT and SNEGSKA (reference sequence). The CDR3 bases are TGCAGTGCTAGAGAGGTCCATGGAGCCGGTTTCTACGAGCAGTACTTC. Translated: CSAREVHGAGFYEQYF.

This clonotype was detected a few times. This chain uses TRBV28 with TRBJ1-6; perhaps TRBD1 as D (6 bases). Per the germline V gene, CDR1 is MDHEN and CDR2 is SYDVKM. With 6 bases removed from V and 4 bases from J, the gap between germline ends came to 10 bases. The CDR3 extends over 14 amino acids. Here the CDR3 reads CASSLGGYNSPLHF. CDR3 sequence (DNA): TGTGCCAGCAGCCTAGGGGGGTATAATTCACCCCTCCACTTT.